This T cell receptor (beta chain) was sequenced for a study of blood T cell repertoires in COVID-19. Looking at the study overall: The United States, Italy and Spain provided the acute and convalescent COVID-19 samples.

The V end lost 0 bases, the J end lost 8 bases, and 9 bases lay between the germline ends. The CDR3 extends over 13 amino acids. Germline V gene lookup returns CDR1 SGHNT and CDR2 YYREEE (reference sequence). Original analysis: The assay estimated nucleated cells by amplifying reference gene primers. The assay was immunoSEQ multiplex PCR, and TCRdb's table has in-frame clones only and misses some. Clone size and V and J calls were adopted from that table, with D and trimming inferred from the DNA. The sample lists 130,000 to 150,000 clones, approximately 90% occurring once. This clonotype originated in a woman between 40 and 55 years old with acute or convalescent COVID-19. The chain uses TRBV5-4 and TRBJ1-3; D gene ambiguous. Sequencing was performed on peripheral blood. CDR3 in amino acids: CASSLGPSYTIYF. CDR3 nucleotide sequence: TGTGCCAGCAGCTTGGGGCCGTCGTACACCATATATTTT.